This TCR beta chain was sequenced for a study of circulating CD8 cells and anti-PD-1 response in melanoma (TCRdb year 2020). Describing the broader study: Nivolumab was given to patients intravenously at 3 mg/kg every 2 weeks. Responders were defined as patients showing complete or partial responses, and non-responders as patients showing stable or progressive disease (RECIST v1.1). On on-treatment samples, PD-1 was detected using a biotinylated anti-human IgG4 antibody. A total of about 11 melanoma patients were included in the TCR repertoire analysis, 4 of them responders and 7 non-responders. The melanoma cohort had around 13 patients, seven of whom got anti-PD-1 as first-line therapy, while the other six had previously had targeted therapy or immunotherapy. What the work shows at the level of the full study, not this receptor alone: Because material was limited, experiments were generally done without replicates. The DNEG repertoire had the highest diversity, the PD-1 and DPOS repertoires had similar and higher clonality, and the TIGIT repertoires had the lowest diversity. Because tumor material could not be accessed, tumor reactivity was instead assessed with peptide assays on expanded sorted subsets. The authors pointed out that the cohort included both treatment-naive and previously treated patients, and that this mix could influence the results. The published TCR repertoire comparisons used only baseline and M1 samples from a small cohort with few responders. Repertoires were found to be largely private between subsets, with under 8% of TRB clonotypes shared at M1, and the highest sharing was observed between DPOS and TIGIT.

This clonotype is labeled large (0.1 to 1%). Its antigen is not yet known. Base quality data are lacking; no much larger clone is found one base away. Trimming removed 12 bases from V and 3 bases from J; the gene matches leave 10 bases unexplained. Looking up the germline V gene yields CDR1 KGHDR and CDR2 SFDVKD. The CDR3 measures 15 amino acids from cysteine to phenylalanine. Only the CDR3 portion is preserved as DNA: 45 bases, with reading frame beginning at the first base. The sequencing machine was a NextSeq 500. The QIAseq Immune Repertoire RNA Library Kit, Human TCR Panel was used to prepare TCR libraries from 15 ng of total RNA. TCR libraries were sequenced on an Illumina NextSeq with a Mid Output V2 kit, using asymmetric 261x41 paired-end reads. Each TCR library was diluted to approximately 4 nM, after which the TCR libraries were pooled, denatured and loaded at about 1 pM. The study's processing was this. Processing of the TCR FASTQ files took place in the QIAGEN GeneGlobe Data Analysis Center, and downstream analysis was done in R 3.5.2. To get clonality, Shannon entropy was normalized by the log of the number of unique productive sequences and the result was subtracted from one. For each subset, Fisher exact tests at 5% FDR were used to find TRA or TRB clonotypes whose abundance differed between baseline and M1. Differentially abundant clonotypes were categorized as emerging, expanding, contracting or non-expanding/contracting. Morisita's overlap index was used to measure repertoire overlap between patients. In-frame beta chains were kept once TCRdb had trimmed the public reads at Q25 with fastp and called clones with MiXCR. Identical CDR3 proteins give one entry, which carries the most common genes and DNA. TCRdb's processing, not the authors' own work, is the source of the V and J calls. The sample table holds over 1,400 distinct CDR3 sequences, of which 8.8% were seen once. The ten largest make up 4.5% to 6% of the sample.

Using a BD FACSAria II cell sorter, four subsets defined by PD-1 and/or TIGIT were sorted from live CD3+CD8+TCRalphabeta+ cells. Circulating CD8 T cells were sorted into four subsets by PD-1 and TIGIT expression to characterize their relevance to anti-PD-1 therapy response. Both TCR alpha and TCR beta chains were sequenced from each sorted CD8 T-cell subset. Peripheral blood was drawn before the first anti-PD-1 injection and after two and four injections. PBMCs were immediately isolated by Ficoll gradient centrifugation. Until use, PBMCs were kept cryopreserved in liquid nitrogen in RPMI containing roughly 20% FCS and approximately 10% DMSO. After thawing, PBMCs were stained with a viability dye plus antibodies against CD3, CD8alpha, TCRalphabeta, PD-1 and TIGIT. The RNeasy Kit was used to extract total RNA, and all samples had a RIN greater than 7.

The origin of this receptor is a human donor with melanoma. The sample in question was CD8+ T cells from PBMCs, obtained at baseline or after one month of anti-PD-1 therapy (not recorded which). The chain couples TRBV24-1 to TRBJ1-6, with 7 middle bases fitting TRBD1. The DNA is as follows: TGTGCCCCCCACCTCAGGGGGGGCTATAATTCACCCCTCCACTTT. Its product reads: CAPHLRGGYNSPLHF.